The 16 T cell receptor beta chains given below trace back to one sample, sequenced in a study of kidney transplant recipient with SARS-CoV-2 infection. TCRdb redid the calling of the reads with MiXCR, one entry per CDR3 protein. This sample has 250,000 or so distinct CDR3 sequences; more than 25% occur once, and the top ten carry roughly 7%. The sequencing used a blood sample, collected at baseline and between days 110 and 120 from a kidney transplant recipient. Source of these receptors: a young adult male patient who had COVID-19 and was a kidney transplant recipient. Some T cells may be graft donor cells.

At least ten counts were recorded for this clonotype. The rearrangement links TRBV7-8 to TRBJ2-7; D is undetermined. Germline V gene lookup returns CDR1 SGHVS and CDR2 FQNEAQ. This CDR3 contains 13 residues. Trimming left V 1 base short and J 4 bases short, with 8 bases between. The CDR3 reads CASSLGTFYEQYF. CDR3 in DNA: TGTGCCAGCAGCTTAGGAACATTTTACGAGCAGTACTTC.

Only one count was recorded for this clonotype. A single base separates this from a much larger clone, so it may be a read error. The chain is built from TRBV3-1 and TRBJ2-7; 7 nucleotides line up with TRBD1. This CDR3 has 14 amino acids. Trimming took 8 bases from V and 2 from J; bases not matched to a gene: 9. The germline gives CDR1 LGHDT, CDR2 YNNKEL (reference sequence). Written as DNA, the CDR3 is TGTGCCAGCGGTCCGACAGGGCCCGCCTACGAGCAGTACTTC. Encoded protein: CASGPTGPAYEQYF.

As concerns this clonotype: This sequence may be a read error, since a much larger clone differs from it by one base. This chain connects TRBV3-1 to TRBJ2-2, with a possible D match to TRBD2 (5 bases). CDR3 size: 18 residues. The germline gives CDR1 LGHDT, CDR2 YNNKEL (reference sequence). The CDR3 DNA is TGTGCCAGCAGCTGGGTTGATCCCATTTCAGGCTTGACCGGGGAGATGTTTTTT. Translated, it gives CASSWVDPISGLTGEMFF.

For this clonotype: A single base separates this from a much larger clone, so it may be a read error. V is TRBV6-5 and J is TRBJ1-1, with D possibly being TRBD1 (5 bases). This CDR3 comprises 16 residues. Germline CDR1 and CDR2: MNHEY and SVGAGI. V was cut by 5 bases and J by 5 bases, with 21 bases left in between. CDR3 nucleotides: TGTGCCAGCAGTACCAGGACCGCGGGCGAGGGGACTGAAGCTTTCTTT. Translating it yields CASSTRTAGEGTEAFF.

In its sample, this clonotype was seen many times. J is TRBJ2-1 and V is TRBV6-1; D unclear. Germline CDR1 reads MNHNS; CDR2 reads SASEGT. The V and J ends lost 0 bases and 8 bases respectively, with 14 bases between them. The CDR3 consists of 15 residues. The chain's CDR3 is CASSEALQEVYEQFF. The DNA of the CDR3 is TGTGCCAGCAGTGAAGCGCTTCAAGAGGTTTATGAGCAGTTCTTC.

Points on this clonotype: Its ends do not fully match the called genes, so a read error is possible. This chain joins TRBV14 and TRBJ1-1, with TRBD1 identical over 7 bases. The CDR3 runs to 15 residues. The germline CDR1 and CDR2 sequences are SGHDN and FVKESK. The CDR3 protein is CASSQTPGQNAEAFF. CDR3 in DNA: TGTGCCAGCAGCCAAACACCGGGACAGAACGCTGAAGCTTTCTTT.

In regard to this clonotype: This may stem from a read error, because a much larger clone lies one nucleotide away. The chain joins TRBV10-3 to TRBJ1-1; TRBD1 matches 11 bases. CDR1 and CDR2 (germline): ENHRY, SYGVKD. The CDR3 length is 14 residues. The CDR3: CAISRGQGDTETFF. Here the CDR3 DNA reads TGTGCCATCAGTAGGGGACAGGGGGACACTGAAACTTTCTTT.

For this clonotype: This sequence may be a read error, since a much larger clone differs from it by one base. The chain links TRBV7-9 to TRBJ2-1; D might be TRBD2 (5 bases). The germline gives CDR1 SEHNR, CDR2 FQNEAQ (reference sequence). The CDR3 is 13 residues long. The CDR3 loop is CAGRLSSYNEQFF. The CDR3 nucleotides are TGTGCCGGCAGACTAAGCTCCTACAATGAGCAGTTCTTC.

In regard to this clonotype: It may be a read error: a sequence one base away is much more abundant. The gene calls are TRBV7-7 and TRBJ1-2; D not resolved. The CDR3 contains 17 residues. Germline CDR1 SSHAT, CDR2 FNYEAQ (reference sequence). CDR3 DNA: TGTGCCGGCAGCGAAAGCCTTGAATCTCGAAAGACCTATGGCTACACCTTC. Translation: CAGSESLESRKTYGYTF.

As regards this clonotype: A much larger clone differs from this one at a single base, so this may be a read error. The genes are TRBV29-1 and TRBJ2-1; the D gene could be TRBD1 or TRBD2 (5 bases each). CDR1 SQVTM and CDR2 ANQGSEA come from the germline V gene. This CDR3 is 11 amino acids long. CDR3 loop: CGVDRGDEQFF. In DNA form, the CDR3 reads TGCGGCGTTGACAGAGGGGATGAGCAGTTCTTC.

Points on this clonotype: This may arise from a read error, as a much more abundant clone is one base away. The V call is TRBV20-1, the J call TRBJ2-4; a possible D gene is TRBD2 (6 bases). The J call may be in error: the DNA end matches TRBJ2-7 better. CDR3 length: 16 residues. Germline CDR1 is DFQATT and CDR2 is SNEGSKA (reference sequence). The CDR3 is CNARDSLSGDSYEQYF. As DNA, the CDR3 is TGCAATGCTAGAGATAGCTTGTCGGGGGACTCCTACGAGCAGTACTTC.

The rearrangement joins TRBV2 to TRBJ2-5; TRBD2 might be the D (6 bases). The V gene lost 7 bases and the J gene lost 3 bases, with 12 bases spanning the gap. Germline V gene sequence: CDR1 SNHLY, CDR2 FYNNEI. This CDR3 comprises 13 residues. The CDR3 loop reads CASNWRGEETQYF. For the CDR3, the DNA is TGTGCCAGCAACTGGAGGGGTGAAGAGACCCAGTACTTC.

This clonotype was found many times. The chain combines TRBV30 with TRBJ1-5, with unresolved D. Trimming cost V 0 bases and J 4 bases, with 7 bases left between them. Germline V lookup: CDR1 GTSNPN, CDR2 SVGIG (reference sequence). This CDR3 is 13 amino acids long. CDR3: CAWSVGRNQPQHF. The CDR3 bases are TGTGCCTGGAGTGTGGGTCGAAATCAGCCCCAGCATTTT.

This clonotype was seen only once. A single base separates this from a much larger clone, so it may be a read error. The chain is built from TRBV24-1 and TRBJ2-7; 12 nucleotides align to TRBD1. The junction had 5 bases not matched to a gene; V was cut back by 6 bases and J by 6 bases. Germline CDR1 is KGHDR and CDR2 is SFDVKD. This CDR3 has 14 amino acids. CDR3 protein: CATSHWDRGREQYF. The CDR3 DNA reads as TGTGCCACCAGTCATTGGGACAGGGGGCGCGAGCAGTACTTC.

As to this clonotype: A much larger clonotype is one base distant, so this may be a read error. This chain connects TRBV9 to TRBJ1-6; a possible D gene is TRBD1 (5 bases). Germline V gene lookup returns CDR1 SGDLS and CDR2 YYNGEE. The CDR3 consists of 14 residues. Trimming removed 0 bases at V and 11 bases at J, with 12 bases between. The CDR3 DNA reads TGTGCCAGCAGCGTAGATTTGGGGGATCCACCCCTCCACTTT. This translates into CASSVDLGDPPLHF.

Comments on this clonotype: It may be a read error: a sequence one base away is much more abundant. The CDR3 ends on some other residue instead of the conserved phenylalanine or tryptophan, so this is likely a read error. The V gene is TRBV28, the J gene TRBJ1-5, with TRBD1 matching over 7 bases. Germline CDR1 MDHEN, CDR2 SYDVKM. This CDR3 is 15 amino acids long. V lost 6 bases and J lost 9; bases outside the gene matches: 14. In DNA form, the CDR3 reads TGTGCCAGCAGGAAGGGAGGGGGCACGGGACGGCCCCAGCATCTT. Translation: CASRKGGGTGRPQHL.